This T cell receptor (beta chain) was retrieved from a study of long-term antiretroviral therapy in people with HIV. Study as a whole: The oldest samples precede the 2015 immediate-ART recommendation by about a decade. Study-wide points: When set beside controls, HIV repertoires had CDR3 length ranges that were narrower. Missing from the dataset were any data on ART adherence, viral resistance or therapy changes.

Version v3.0 of the immunoSEQ assay was performed at survey level. Only in-frame clones appear in the TCRdb table, and some are missing; sequencing was by immunoSEQ multiplex PCR. The table records fewer than 30,000 clones, roughly 96% of them present only once. A word on this clone: Its specificity is not known.

The CDR3 runs to 21 residues. Ahead of DNA extraction, samples held roughly 0.85-11 million cryopreserved PBMC each. The sequencing here drew on unsorted PBMCs, taken 5.3 years after starting antiretroviral therapy. This sequence originates from a man under 40 with HIV. V usage is TRBV21-1 and J usage is TRBJ2-3; TRBD2, as called in the table, went unchecked against the DNA. TRBV21-1 is classified as a pseudogene. Written as DNA, the CDR3 is TGTGCCAGCAGCGCTAATGGGATCAGGACTAGCGGGCTTGTTTACACAGATACGCAGTATTTT. Its translation: CASSANGIRTSGLVYTDTQYF.